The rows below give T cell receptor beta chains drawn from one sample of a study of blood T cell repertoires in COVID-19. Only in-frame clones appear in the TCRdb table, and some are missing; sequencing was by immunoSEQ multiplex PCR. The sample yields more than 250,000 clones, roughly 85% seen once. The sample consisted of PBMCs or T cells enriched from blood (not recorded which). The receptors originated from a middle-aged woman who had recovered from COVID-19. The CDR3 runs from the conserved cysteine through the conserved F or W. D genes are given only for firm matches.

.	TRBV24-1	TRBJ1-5	CATSDPRQGVGNQPQHF	TGTGCCACCAGTGATCCCAGACAAGGGGTCGGCAATCAGCCCCAGCATTTT
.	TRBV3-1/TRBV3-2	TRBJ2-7	CASSQGQGPVEQYF	TGTGCCAGCAGCCAAGGTCAGGGCCCCGTCGAGCAGTACTTC
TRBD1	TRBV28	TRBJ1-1	CASSSPGQGSTEAFF	TGTGCCAGCAGCTCCCCCGGACAGGGATCCACTGAAGCTTTCTTT
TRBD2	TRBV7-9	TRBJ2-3	CASSFLVAGRTDTQYF	TGTGCCAGCAGCTTCCTCGTAGCGGGGCGCACAGATACGCAGTATTTT
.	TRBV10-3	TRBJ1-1	CAISGENTEAFF	TGTGCTATCAGTGGAGAGAACACTGAAGCTTTCTTT
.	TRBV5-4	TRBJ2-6	CASSPWDTGANVLTF	TGTGCCAGCAGCCCCTGGGACACCGGGGCCAACGTCCTGACTTTC
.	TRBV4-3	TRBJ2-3	CASSQDRETDTQYF	TGCGCCAGCAGCCAAGATCGGGAGACAGATACGCAGTATTTT
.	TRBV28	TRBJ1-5	CASRVPTGFNQPQHF	TGTGCCAGCAGAGTCCCGACAGGATTCAATCAGCCCCAGCATTTT
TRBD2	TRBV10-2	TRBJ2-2	CATQTSATGELFF	TGCGCCACCCAGACTAGCGCCACCGGGGAGCTGTTTTTT
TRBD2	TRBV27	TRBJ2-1	CASQQAGGPLQFF	TGTGCCAGTCAGCAAGCGGGAGGGCCGTTGCAGTTCTTC
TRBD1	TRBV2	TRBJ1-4	CATRQGEKLFF	TGTGCCACTAGACAGGGGGAAAAACTGTTTTTT
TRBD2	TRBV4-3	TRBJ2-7	CARGLAGTEQYF	TGCGCCAGGGGACTAGCGGGAACCGAGCAGTACTTC